This T cell receptor beta chain was captured in a study of blood T cell repertoires in COVID-19. Assay used: immunoSEQ multiplex PCR; TCRdb lists only in-frame clones, some missing. Here the sample spans some 700,000 clones, 85% to 90% being singletons. V lost 2 bases to trimming and J lost 6 bases, with 17 bases between them. Germline CDR1 is GTSNPN and CDR2 is SVGIG (reference sequence). The CDR3 totals 15 residues. The TCR sequence derives from a woman aged 18-29 years with acute or convalescent COVID-19. The specimen sequenced was peripheral blood. This chain links TRBV30 with TRBJ1-5; possible D gene TRBD1, 5 bases. CDR3 loop: CAWSPSLQGGQPQHF. CDR3 DNA: TGTGCCTGGAGTCCCTCTCTTCAGGGAGGTCAGCCCCAGCATTTT.